What follows is one T cell receptor (beta chain) and its context. This specimen belongs to a study of blood T cell repertoires in COVID-19. The age range of participants was 18 to 89 years, with residence in approximately 25 US areas. Germline CDR1 reads LGHDT; CDR2 reads YNNKEL (reference sequence). The length of the CDR3 is 16 residues. V was clipped by 3 bases and J by 6 bases; unmatched bases: 8. The data were produced by immunoSEQ multiplex PCR, yet TCRdb's version contains in-frame clones alone and is incomplete. Found here are over 200,000 clones, about 90% of them singletons; the top ten hold 1.2%.

The genes are TRBV3-1 (or the pseudogene TRBV3-2) and TRBJ2-1; 10 nucleotides line up with TRBD2. The sequencing input was PBMCs or T cells enriched from blood (not recorded which). This TCR was sampled from a human donor in a cohort exposed to, infected with or recovered from COVID-19 (not recorded which). The donor label of this sample is uncertain. In DNA form, the CDR3 reads TGTGCCAGCAGCCATAAGTCTAGCGGGGGAGGCAATGAGCAGTTCTTC. Its protein is CASSHKSSGGGNEQFF.